This record covers a single T cell receptor beta chain. This entry comes from a study of CD8+ T cells in alopecia areata. Isolated RNA was reverse transcribed into cDNA used as the sequencing template. The method was immunoSEQ multiplex PCR; TCRdb's version includes in-frame clones alone and lacks a portion of them. In the table there are around 140,000 clones, roughly nine tenths of which are singletons. The V end was cut by 0 bases, the J end by 2 bases, with 9 bases between. CDR3 length: 14 residues. Germline CDR1 and CDR2: SGDLS and YYNGEE. The sample's treatment: oral pan-JAK inhibitor, 5-10 mg twice daily.

The chain couples TRBV9 to TRBJ2-7; no definite D call. The TCR sequence derives from a human donor with alopecia areata. The sequencing here drew on CD8+ T cells sorted from blood, taken at week 4, from a patient treated with tofacitinib. This CDR3 is CASSVGADPYEQYF. The CDR3 nucleotides are TGTGCCAGCAGCGTAGGCGCCGACCCCTACGAGCAGTACTTC.